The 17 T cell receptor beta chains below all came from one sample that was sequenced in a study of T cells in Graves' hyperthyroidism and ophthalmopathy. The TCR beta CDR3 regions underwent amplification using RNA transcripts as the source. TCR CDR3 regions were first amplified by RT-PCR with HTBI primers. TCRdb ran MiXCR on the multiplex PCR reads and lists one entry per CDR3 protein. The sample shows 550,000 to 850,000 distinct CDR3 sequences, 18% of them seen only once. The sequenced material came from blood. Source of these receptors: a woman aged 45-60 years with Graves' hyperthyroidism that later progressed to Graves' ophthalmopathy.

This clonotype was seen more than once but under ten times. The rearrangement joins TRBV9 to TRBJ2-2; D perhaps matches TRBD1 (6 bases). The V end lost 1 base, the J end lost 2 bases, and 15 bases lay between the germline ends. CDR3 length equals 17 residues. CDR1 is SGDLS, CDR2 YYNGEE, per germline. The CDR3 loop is CASSVRGYDFNTGELFF. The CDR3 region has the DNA TGTGCCAGCAGCGTAAGGGGGTACGATTTTAACACCGGGGAGCTGTTTTTT.

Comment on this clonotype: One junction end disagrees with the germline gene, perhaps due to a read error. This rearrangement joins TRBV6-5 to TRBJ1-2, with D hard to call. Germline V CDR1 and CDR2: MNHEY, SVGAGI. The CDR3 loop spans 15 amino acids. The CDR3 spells CASSYTSMGSSGYSF. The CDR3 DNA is TGTGCCAGCAGTTACACGAGTATGGGGAGCTCTGGCTACAGCTTC.

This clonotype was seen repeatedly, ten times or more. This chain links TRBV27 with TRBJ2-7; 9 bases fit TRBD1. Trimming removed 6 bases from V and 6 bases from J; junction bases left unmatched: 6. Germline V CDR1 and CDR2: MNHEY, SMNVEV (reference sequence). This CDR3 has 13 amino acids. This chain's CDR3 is CASRRQGVGEQYF. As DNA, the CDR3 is TGTGCCAGCAGGCGACAGGGGGTCGGCGAGCAGTACTTC.

CDR3 protein: CSARRGRPIGNTIYF. The CDR3 DNA reads TGCAGTGCTAGAAGGGGGAGGCCTATCGGAAACACCATATATTTT. This chain joins TRBV20-1 and TRBJ1-3; TRBD1 might be the D (6 bases). Germline CDR1 reads DFQATT; CDR2 reads SNEGSKA (reference sequence). The V gene lost 2 bases and the J gene lost 4 bases, with 15 bases spanning the gap. CDR3 length: 15 residues.

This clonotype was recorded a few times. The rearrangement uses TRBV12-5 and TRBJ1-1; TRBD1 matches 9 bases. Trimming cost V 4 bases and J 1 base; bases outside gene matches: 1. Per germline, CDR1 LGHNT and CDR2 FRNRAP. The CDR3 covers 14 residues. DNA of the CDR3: TGTGCTAGTGGTTCACAGGGGGCGAACACTGAAGCTTTCTTT. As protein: CASGSQGANTEAFF. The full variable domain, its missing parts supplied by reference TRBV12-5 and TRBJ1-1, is DARVTQTPRHKVTEMGQEVTMRCQPILGHNTVFWYRQTMMQGLELLAYFRNRAPLDDSGMPKDRFSAEMPDATLATLKIQPSEPRDSAVYFCASGSQGANTEAFFGQGTRLTVV.

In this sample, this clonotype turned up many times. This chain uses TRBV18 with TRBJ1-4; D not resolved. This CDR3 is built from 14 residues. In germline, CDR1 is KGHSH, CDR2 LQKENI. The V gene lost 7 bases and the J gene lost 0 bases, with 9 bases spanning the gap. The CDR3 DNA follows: TGTGCCAGCTTTCCGAGCGCAACTAATGAAAAACTGTTTTTT. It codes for CASFPSATNEKLFF.

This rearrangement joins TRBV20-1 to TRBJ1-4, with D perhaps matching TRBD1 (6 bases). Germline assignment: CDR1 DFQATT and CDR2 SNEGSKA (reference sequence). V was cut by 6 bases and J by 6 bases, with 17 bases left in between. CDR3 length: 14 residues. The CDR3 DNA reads TGCAGTGCCAGGGGTTCAGGGGCTTATGAAAAACTGTTTTTT. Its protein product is CSARGSGAYEKLFF.

CDR3 loop: CASSLHSGGEKLFF. The CDR3 nucleotides read TGTGCCAGCAGCCTGCATAGCGGAGGAGAAAAACTGTTTTTT. The chain is built from TRBV11-2 and TRBJ1-4; D is unclear. The CDR3 contains 14 residues. The V gene lost 5 bases and the J gene lost 8 bases, with 15 bases spanning the gap. The germline V gene encodes CDR1 SGHAT and CDR2 FQNNGV. The variable domain in full, with the rest retrieved from reference TRBV11-2 and TRBJ1-4, is EAGVAQSPRYKIIEKRQSVAFWCNPISGHATLYWYQQILGQGPKLLIQFQNNGVVDDSQLPKDRFSAERLKGVDSTLKIQPAKLEDSAVYLCASSLHSGGEKLFFGSGTQLSVL.

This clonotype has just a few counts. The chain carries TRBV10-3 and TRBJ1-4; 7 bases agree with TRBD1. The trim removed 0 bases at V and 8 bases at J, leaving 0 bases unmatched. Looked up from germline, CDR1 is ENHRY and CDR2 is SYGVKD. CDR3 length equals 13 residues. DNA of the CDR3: TGTGCCATCAGTGAGTCGACAGGGGAAAAACTGTTTTTT. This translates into CAISESTGEKLFF.

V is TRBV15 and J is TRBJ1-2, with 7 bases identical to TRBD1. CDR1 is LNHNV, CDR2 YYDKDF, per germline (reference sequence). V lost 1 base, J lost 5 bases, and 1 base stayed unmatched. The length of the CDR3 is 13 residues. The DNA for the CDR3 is TGTGCCACCAGCAGAGGCAGGGGGTATGGCTACACCTTC. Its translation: CATSRGRGYGYTF.

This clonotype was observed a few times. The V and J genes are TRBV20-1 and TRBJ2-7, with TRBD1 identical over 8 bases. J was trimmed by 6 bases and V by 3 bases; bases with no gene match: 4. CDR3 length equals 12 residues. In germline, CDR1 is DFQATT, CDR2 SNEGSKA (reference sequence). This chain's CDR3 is CSASRGPLEQYF. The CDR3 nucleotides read TGCAGTGCTAGCAGGGGGCCCCTCGAGCAGTACTTC.

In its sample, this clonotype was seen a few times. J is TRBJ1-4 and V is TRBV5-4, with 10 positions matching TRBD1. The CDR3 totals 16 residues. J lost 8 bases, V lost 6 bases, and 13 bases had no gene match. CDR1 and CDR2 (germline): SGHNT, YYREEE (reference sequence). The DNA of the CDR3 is TGTGCCAGCACCGATTCAGAGGGACAGGGGAAGGAAAAACTGTTTTTT. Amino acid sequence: CASTDSEGQGKEKLFF.

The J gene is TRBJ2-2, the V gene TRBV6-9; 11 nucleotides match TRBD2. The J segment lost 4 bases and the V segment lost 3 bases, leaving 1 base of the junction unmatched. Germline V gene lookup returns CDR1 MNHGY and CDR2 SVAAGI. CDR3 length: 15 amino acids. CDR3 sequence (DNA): TGTGCCAGCAGTTACGGACTAGCGGGCACCGGGGAGCTGTTTTTT. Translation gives CASSYGLAGTGELFF.

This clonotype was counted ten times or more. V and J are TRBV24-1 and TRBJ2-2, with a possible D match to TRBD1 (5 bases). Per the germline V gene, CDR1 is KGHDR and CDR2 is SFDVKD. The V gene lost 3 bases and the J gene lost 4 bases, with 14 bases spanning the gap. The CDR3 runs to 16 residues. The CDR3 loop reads CATSDPRGQVTGELFF. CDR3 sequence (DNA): TGTGCCACCAGTGATCCCCGAGGACAAGTCACCGGGGAGCTGTTTTTT.

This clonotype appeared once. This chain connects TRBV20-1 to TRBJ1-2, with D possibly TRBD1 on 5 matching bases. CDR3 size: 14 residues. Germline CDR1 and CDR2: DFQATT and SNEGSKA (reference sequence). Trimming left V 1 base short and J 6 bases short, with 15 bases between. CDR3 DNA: TGCAGTGCTAGAGTCTTGGGGGAGAAGGATGGCTACACCTTC. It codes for CSARVLGEKDGYTF.

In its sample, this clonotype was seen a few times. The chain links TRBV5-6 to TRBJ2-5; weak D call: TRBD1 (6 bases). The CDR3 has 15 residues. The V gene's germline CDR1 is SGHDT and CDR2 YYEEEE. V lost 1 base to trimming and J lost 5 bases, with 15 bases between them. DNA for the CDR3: TGTGCCAGCAGCTTGAAGGTTCCAGGGGACGAGACCCAGTACTTC. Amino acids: CASSLKVPGDETQYF.

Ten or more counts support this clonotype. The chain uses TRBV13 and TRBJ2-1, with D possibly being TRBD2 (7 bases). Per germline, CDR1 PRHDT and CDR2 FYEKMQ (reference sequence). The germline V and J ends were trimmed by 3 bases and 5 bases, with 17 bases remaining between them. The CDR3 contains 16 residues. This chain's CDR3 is CASSFGLGGPDNEQFF. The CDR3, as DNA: TGTGCCAGCAGCTTTGGGCTGGGGGGGCCGGACAATGAGCAGTTCTTC.